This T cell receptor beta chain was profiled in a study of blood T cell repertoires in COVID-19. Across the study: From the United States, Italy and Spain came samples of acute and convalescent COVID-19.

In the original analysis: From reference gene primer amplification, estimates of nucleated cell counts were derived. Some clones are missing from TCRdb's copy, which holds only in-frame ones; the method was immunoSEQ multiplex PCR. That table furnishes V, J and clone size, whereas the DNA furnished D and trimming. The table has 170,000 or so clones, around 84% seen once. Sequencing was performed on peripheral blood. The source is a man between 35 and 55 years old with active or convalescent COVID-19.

The CDR3, as DNA: TGTGCCACCAGCTCGGACAGGGGGTATAATTCACCCCTCCACTTT. This gives the protein CATSSDRGYNSPLHF. The rearrangement uses TRBV15 and TRBJ1-6, with 10 bases lining up with TRBD1. The CDR3 contains 15 residues. The germline CDR1 and CDR2 sequences are LNHNV and YYDKDF (reference sequence). Trimming took 5 bases from V and 4 from J; bases not matched to a gene: 2.